These 26 T cell receptor beta chains share one sample of origin, sequenced in a study of cytomegalovirus exposure and HLA in healthy donors. The PCR employed 60 Vbeta primers together with 13 Jbeta primers. Sequencing was performed with immunoSEQ multiplex PCR; in TCRdb, only in-frame clones are kept and a portion is missing. The sample has some 150,000 clones, roughly 80% seen once. The source material was PBMCs. These receptors were collected from a man aged 25 to 40 in good health and CMV-seropositive.

The table lists this clone with a count of one. V is TRBV7-6 and J is TRBJ2-3; D might be TRBD2 (6 bases). The V end lost 1 base, the J end lost 6 bases, and 11 bases lay between the germline ends. CDR3 size: 14 residues. The germline CDR1 and CDR2 sequences are SGHVS and FNYEAQ. CDR3 nucleotides: TGTGCCAGCAGCTTAGGCGGGGAATGGGATACGCAGTATTTT. Protein product: CASSLGGEWDTQYF.

This chain connects TRBV27 to TRBJ2-7; D call uncertain. The germline V and J ends were trimmed by 4 bases and 5 bases, with 9 bases remaining between them. The CDR3 is made up of 12 amino acids. Germline CDR1 is MNHEY and CDR2 is SMNVEV (reference sequence). The CDR3, as DNA: TGTGCCAGCAGTTCGAGTGTGGACGAGCAGTACTTC. The encoded protein is CASSSSVDEQYF.

The CDR3 coding sequence is TGTGCCAGCAGAGATGTCCGGGACAGGGGAACTGAAGCTTTCTTT. Translated: CASRDVRDRGTEAFF. The chain links TRBV11-2 to TRBJ1-1; 10 bases fit TRBD1. The CDR3 is 15 residues long. Germline assignment: CDR1 SGHAT and CDR2 FQNNGV. V lost 6 bases and J lost 5; bases outside the gene matches: 9.

V gene TRBV5-1 combines with J gene TRBJ1-3; TRBD1 matches 7 bases. V dropped 1 base and J dropped 0; count of bases not matched to a gene: 7. From germline, CDR1 is SGHRS and CDR2 YFSETQ. CDR3 size: 17 residues. The CDR3, as DNA: TGCGCCAGCAGCTTGTATCGGGGACAGTCCTCTGGAAACACCATATATTTT. This codes for CASSLYRGQSSGNTIYF.

The chain joins TRBV27 to TRBJ2-1; 15 bases agree with TRBD2. Germline V gives CDR1 MNHEY, CDR2 SMNVEV (reference sequence). Trimming took 5 bases from V and 7 from J; bases not matched to a gene: 9. The CDR3 covers 17 residues. Here the CDR3 DNA reads TGTGCCAGCAGTCAGTATCGGACTAGCGGGAGGGGGAATGAGCAGTTCTTC. It yields the protein CASSQYRTSGRGNEQFF.

This chain uses TRBV27 with TRBJ2-7, with 7 bases that match TRBD1. The CDR3 spans 14 residues. The ends lost 3 bases at V and 3 bases at J; junction bases unmatched: 5. Germline V lookup: CDR1 MNHEY, CDR2 SMNVEV (reference sequence). DNA for the CDR3: TGTGCCAGCAGTTTGAAGGGGACAGACTACGAGCAGTACTTC. Translating it yields CASSLKGTDYEQYF.

J is TRBJ1-5 and V is TRBV19; no reliable D call. The CDR3 covers 14 residues. The germline CDR1 and CDR2 sequences are LNHDA and SQIVND (reference sequence). Trimming left V 7 bases short and J 0 bases short, with 10 bases between. CDR3 residues: CASNAGLSNQPQHF. CDR3 in DNA: TGTGCCAGTAATGCTGGCCTTAGCAATCAGCCCCAGCATTTT.

V gene TRBV15 combines with J gene TRBJ1-1; 10 positions match TRBD1. The CDR3 totals 13 residues. Germline CDR1 LNHNV, CDR2 YYDKDF (reference sequence). The trim removed 5 bases at V and 8 bases at J, leaving 5 bases unmatched. The CDR3 loop is CATSGAGQGEAFF. CDR3 in DNA: TGTGCCACCAGCGGGGCGGGACAGGGGGAAGCTTTCTTT.

Note on this clone: Sequence at one end of the junction differs from germline and may be a read error. The rearrangement uses TRBV7-9 and TRBJ1-1; 9 bases are a match to TRBD1. This CDR3 contains 15 residues. Germline CDR1 and CDR2: SEHNR and FQNEAQ (reference sequence). The DNA of the CDR3 is TGTTCCAGCAGCTCCCACGGGACAGGGACCACTGAAGCTTTCTTT. This codes for CSSSSHGTGTTEAFF.

This chain uses TRBV19 with TRBJ2-7, with D possibly TRBD1 on 5 matching bases. Trimming cost V 7 bases and J 0 bases, with 10 bases left between them. Germline V gene sequence: CDR1 LNHDA, CDR2 SQIVND (reference sequence). This CDR3 region has 13 residues. CDR3 nucleotide sequence: TGTGCCAGTACAGCAAGGGGCTCCTACGAGCAGTACTTC. The encoded protein is CASTARGSYEQYF.

V usage is TRBV7-7 and J usage is TRBJ2-3; the D gene is possibly TRBD2 (5 bases). The ends were cut back, 4 bases at V and 6 bases at J, with 11 bases in the middle. The germline CDR1 and CDR2 sequences are SSHAT and FNYEAQ (reference sequence). The CDR3 sequence is 13 residues long. The CDR3 DNA is TGTGCCAGCAGCTCCGGAGGCGGGGATACGCAGTATTTT. Translated: CASSSGGGDTQYF.

The V call is TRBV5-5, the J call TRBJ2-6; 10 bases fit TRBD1. After removal of 2 bases from V and 12 bases from J, the junction contained 8 bases not matched to a gene. The CDR3 loop spans 15 amino acids. CDR1 is SGHKS, CDR2 YYEKEE, per germline (reference sequence). The CDR3 spells CASSFRQGALSVLTF. As DNA, the CDR3 is TGTGCCAGCAGCTTCCGACAGGGGGCGTTATCCGTCCTGACTTTC.

The rearrangement joins TRBV27 to TRBJ1-4; D gene unclear. The ends were cut back, 2 bases at V and 10 bases at J, with 11 bases in the middle. Germline loops: CDR1 MNHEY, CDR2 SMNVEV (reference sequence). This CDR3 is built from 13 residues. The CDR3 coding sequence is TGTGCCAGCAGTTTAAGGTGGGCGGGAAAACTGTTTTTT. This encodes CASSLRWAGKLFF.

The chain joins TRBV28 to TRBJ1-6, with D maybe TRBD1 (5 bases). V lost 7 bases and J lost 4, with 20 bases in between. Germline V lookup: CDR1 MDHEN, CDR2 SYDVKM. The CDR3 is 17 residues long. CDR3 region: CASIRGPRRSYNSPLHF. DNA of the CDR3: TGTGCCAGCATTAGGGGCCCCAGAAGATCTTATAATTCACCCCTCCACTTT.

This chain links TRBV7-9 with TRBJ2-2; a possible D gene is TRBD2 (6 bases). CDR3 size: 15 residues. V was pared by 2 bases and J by 2 bases, with 9 bases between. Germline V gene lookup returns CDR1 SEHNR and CDR2 FQNEAQ (reference sequence). CDR3 amino acids: CASSLRDSNTGELFF. CDR3 coding DNA: TGTGCCAGCAGCTTAAGGGACTCAAACACCGGGGAGCTGTTTTTT.

The rearrangement links TRBV30 to TRBJ1-1, with 8 bases that match TRBD1. The V and J ends lost 5 bases and 6 bases, in that order; junction bases with no gene match: 8. This CDR3 spans 13 amino acids. Germline V gives CDR1 GTSNPN, CDR2 SVGIG (reference sequence). CDR3 coding DNA: TGTGCCTGGTCTGACAGGGGCCCGGCTGAAGCTTTCTTT. It codes for CAWSDRGPAEAFF.

This clone was counted a single time. V is TRBV5-5 and J is TRBJ2-1; TRBD1 matches 7 bases. The CDR3 length is 17 residues. V lost 2 bases, J lost 1 base, and 9 bases stayed unmatched. Looked up from germline, CDR1 is SGHKS and CDR2 is YYEKEE (reference sequence). CDR3 sequence (DNA): TGTGCCAGCAGCTTCCTGACTATGACAGGGTCCTACAATGAGCAGTTCTTC. It yields the protein CASSFLTMTGSYNEQFF.

This clone was found a few times. The chain employs TRBV7-2 and TRBJ2-2, with 9 bases aligning to TRBD2. The CDR3 is 16 residues long. Trimming took 4 bases from V and 5 from J; bases not matched to a gene: 8. The germline V gene has CDR1 SGHTA and CDR2 FQGNSA. The DNA of the CDR3 is TGTGCCAGCAGCTCCCGCGGGGGGGGCGGAACCGGGGAGCTGTTTTTT. Translation: CASSSRGGGGTGELFF.

This clone was found once. V is TRBV27 and J is TRBJ2-2; tentative D call: TRBD1 (5 bases). V was trimmed by 5 bases and J by 1 base, leaving 23 bases between them. There are 19 residues in the CDR3. Germline loops: CDR1 MNHEY, CDR2 SMNVEV (reference sequence). The CDR3 loop is CASSKGARSGLLNTGELFF. CDR3 coding DNA: TGTGCCAGCAGTAAAGGGGCGCGGAGTGGCCTATTGAACACCGGGGAGCTGTTTTTT.

The chain is built from TRBV5-4 and TRBJ1-3, with 12 bases fitting TRBD1. The CDR3 is 17 amino acids. The V gene end was trimmed by 4 bases and the J gene end by 5 bases; junction bases not matched to a gene: 10. Germline V gene lookup returns CDR1 SGHNT and CDR2 YYREEE (reference sequence). CDR3 sequence reads: CASSVPGQGAPRNTIYF. In DNA form, the CDR3 reads TGTGCCAGCAGCGTTCCGGGACAGGGGGCGCCTAGAAACACCATATATTTT.

This clone was seen a single time. This rearrangement joins TRBV28 to TRBJ1-1; 7 positions match TRBD1. Germline V gives CDR1 MDHEN, CDR2 SYDVKM. The V segment lost 1 base and the J segment 8 bases; nucleotides outside the gene matches: 7. This CDR3 contains 14 residues. The CDR3 nucleotides read TGTGCCAGCAGTTTATTAACAGGACAGGAAGAAGCTTTCTTT. As protein: CASSLLTGQEEAFF.

The rearrangement links TRBV5-8 to TRBJ1-5; 7 positions match TRBD1. The CDR3 length is 16 residues. V trimming: 4 bases; J trimming: 0 bases; junction bases outside the gene matches: 7. The germline CDR1 and CDR2 sequences are SGHTS and YDEGEE. The CDR3 nucleotides read TGTGCCAGCAGCCCCCCGACAGGGTATAGCAATCAGCCCCAGCATTTT. Protein product: CASSPPTGYSNQPQHF.

The chain links TRBV7-8 to TRBJ2-5; tentatively, D is TRBD2 (5 bases). Per the germline V gene, CDR1 is SGHVS and CDR2 is FQNEAQ. Trimming took 5 bases from V and 1 from J, leaving 14 bases between them. The CDR3 extends over 15 amino acids. CDR3 DNA: TGTGCCAGCAGCGCCTACGGACGGGGCCAAGAGACCCAGTACTTC. It specifies CASSAYGRGQETQYF.

The chain uses TRBV28 and TRBJ2-6; D may be TRBD1 (6 bases). This CDR3 is built from 15 residues. Deletions cut 5 bases from V and 0 bases from J, with 8 bases between. The germline V gene has CDR1 MDHEN and CDR2 SYDVKM. CDR3 sequence: CASSTGLSGANVLTF. The DNA for the CDR3 is TGTGCCAGCAGTACAGGGCTCTCTGGGGCCAACGTCCTGACTTTC.

This clone has a handful of counts. The chain carries TRBV7-2 and TRBJ2-3; TRBD2 matches 7 bases. The CDR3 length is 13 residues. Germline CDR1 reads SGHTA; CDR2 reads FQGNSA. The ends lost 3 bases at V and 8 bases at J; junction bases unmatched: 5. This chain's CDR3 is CASSFTSVGTQYF. CDR3 sequence (DNA): TGTGCCAGCAGCTTTACTAGCGTGGGTACGCAGTATTTT.

This clone was detected only a few times. J is TRBJ2-5 and V is TRBV18; a possible D gene is TRBD1 (5 bases). This CDR3 region has 14 residues. The V and J ends lost 1 base and 3 bases respectively, with 9 bases between them. The germline V gene has CDR1 KGHSH and CDR2 LQKENI. CDR3 sequence (DNA): TGTGCCAGCTCACCACGGGCCAGGGAAGAGACCCAGTACTTC. It yields the protein CASSPRAREETQYF.